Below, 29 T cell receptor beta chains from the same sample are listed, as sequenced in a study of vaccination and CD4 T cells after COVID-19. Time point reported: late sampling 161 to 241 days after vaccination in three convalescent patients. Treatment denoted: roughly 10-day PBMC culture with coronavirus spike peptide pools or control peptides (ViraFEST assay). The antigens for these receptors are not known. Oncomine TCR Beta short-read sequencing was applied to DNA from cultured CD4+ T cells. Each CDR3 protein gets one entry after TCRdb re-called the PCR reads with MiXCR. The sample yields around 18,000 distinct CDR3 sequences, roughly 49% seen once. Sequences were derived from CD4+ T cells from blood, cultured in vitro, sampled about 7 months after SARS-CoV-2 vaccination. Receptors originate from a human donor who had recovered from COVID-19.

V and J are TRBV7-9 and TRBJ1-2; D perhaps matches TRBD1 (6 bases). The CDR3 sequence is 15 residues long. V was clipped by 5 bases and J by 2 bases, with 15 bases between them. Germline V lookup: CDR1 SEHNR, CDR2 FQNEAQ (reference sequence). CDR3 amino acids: CASSPGHQGNYGYTF. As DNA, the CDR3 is TGTGCCAGCAGCCCGGGACACCAAGGGAACTATGGCTACACCTTC.

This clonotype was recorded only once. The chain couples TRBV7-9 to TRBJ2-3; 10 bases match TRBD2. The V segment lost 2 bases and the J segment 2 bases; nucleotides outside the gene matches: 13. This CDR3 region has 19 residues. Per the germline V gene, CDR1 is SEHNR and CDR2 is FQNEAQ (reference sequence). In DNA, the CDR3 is TGTGCCAGCAGCTTAAAGTTGAGGGTAGCGGGAGGATTCACAGATACGCAGTATTTT. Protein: CASSLKLRVAGGFTDTQYF.

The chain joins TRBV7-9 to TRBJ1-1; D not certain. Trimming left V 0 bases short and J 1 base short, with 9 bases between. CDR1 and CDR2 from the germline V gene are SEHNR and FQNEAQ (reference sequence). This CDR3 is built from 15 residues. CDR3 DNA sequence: TGTGCCAGCAGCTTAGCGTTGTCAGGGAACACTGAAGCTTTCTTT. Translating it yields CASSLALSGNTEAFF.

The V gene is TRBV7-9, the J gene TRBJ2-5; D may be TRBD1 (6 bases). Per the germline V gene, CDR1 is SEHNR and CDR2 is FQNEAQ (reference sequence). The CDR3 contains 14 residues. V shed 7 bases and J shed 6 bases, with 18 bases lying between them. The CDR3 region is CASKSLRQGQTQYF. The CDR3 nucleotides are TGTGCCAGCAAAAGCTTAAGGCAGGGGCAGACCCAGTACTTC.

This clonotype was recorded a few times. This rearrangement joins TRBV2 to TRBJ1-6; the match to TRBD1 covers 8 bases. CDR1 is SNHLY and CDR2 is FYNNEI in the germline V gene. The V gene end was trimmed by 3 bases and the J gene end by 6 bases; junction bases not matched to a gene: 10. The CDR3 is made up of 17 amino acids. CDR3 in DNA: TGTGCCAGCAGTGAGGGGGCCAGGGGGCTTCGTAATTCACCCCTCCACTTT. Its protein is CASSEGARGLRNSPLHF.

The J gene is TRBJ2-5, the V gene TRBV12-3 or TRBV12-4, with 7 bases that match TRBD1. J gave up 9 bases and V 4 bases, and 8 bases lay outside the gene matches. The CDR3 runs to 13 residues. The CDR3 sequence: CASSSGPQGAQYF. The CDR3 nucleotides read TGTGCCAGCAGTTCCGGGCCTCAGGGGGCCCAGTACTTC.

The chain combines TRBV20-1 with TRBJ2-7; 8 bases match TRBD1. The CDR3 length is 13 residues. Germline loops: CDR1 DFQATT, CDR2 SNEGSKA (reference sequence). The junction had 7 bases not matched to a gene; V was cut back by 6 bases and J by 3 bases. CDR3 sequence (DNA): TGCAGTGCCAGGGGGCAGGGGAACTACGAGCAGTACTTC. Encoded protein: CSARGQGNYEQYF.

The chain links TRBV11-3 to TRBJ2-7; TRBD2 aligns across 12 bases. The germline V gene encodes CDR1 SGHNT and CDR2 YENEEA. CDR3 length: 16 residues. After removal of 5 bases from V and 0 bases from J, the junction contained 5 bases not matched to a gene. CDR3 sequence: CASSHGGLAGSYEQYF. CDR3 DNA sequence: TGTGCCAGCAGCCATGGGGGACTAGCGGGCTCCTACGAGCAGTACTTC.

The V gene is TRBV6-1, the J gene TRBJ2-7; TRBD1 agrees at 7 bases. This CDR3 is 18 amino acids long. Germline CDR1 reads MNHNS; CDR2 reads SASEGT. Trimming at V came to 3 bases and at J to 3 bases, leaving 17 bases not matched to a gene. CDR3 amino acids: CASSDTTTGDADGYEQYF. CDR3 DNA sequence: TGTGCCAGCAGTGACACGACAACAGGGGACGCCGACGGCTACGAGCAGTACTTC.

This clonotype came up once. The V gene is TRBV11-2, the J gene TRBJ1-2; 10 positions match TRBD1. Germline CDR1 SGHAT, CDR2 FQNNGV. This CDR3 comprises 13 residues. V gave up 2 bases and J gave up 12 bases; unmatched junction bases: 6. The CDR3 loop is CASSLTPGQGHTF. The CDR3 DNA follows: TGTGCCAGCAGCTTAACTCCGGGACAGGGGCACACCTTC.

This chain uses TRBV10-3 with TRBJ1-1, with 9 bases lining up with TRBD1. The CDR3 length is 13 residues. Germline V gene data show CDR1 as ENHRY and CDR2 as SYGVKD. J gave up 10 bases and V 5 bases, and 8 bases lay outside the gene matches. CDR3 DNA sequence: TGTGCCATCAGTCAGGGACAGGGAGTAGGAGCTTTCTTT. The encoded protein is CAISQGQGVGAFF.

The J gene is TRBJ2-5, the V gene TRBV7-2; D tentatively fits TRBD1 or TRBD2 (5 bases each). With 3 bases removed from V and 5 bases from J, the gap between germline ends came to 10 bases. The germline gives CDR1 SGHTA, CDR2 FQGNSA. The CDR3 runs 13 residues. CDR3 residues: CASSFRGAETQYF. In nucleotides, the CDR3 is TGTGCCAGCAGCTTTCGAGGGGCCGAGACCCAGTACTTC.

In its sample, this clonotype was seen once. CDR3 protein: CSARNPSRGDTQYF. DNA for the CDR3: TGCAGTGCTAGAAACCCGAGTCGGGGAGATACGCAGTATTTT. This chain joins TRBV20-1 and TRBJ2-3; a weak D match, TRBD2 (5 bases). Germline loops: CDR1 DFQATT, CDR2 SNEGSKA (reference sequence). V shed 2 bases and J shed 5 bases, with 14 bases lying between them. The CDR3 is made up of 14 amino acids.

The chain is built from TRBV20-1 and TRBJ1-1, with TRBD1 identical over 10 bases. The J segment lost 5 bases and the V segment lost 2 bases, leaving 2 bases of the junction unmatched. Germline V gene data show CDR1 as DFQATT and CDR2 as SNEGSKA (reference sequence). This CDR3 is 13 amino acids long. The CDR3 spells CSARRTGGTEAFF. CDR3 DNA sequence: TGCAGTGCTAGAAGGACAGGGGGGACTGAAGCTTTCTTT.

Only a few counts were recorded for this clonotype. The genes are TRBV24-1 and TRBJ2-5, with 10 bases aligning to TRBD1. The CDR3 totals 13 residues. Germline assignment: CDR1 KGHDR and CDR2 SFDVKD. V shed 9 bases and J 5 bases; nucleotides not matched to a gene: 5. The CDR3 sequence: CATQDRGLETQYF. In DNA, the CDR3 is TGTGCCACCCAAGACAGGGGGCTTGAGACCCAGTACTTC.

CDR3: CASSYAGSIYGYTF. The DNA for the CDR3 is TGTGCCAGCAGTTACGCGGGCAGCATATATGGCTACACCTTC. The chain combines TRBV6-2 or TRBV6-3 with TRBJ1-2; D call uncertain. CDR1 and CDR2 (germline): MNHEY, SVGEGT. The V end lost 2 bases, the J end lost 5 bases, and 12 bases lay between the germline ends. There are 14 residues in the CDR3.

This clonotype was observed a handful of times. Here the CDR3 reads CASSSNLREEGQPQHF. In nucleotides, the CDR3 is TGTGCCAGCAGCTCGAACCTCCGGGAGGAAGGGCAGCCCCAGCATTTT. The chain is built from TRBV7-3 and TRBJ1-5; no clear D gene. The CDR3 loop spans 16 amino acids. Germline V lookup: CDR1 SGHTA, CDR2 FQGTGA. Trimming stripped 4 bases from V and 7 bases from J, with 20 bases between.

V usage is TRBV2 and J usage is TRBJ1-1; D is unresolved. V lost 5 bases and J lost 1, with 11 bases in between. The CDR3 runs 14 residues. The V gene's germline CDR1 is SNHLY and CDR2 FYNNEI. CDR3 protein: CASSRPTRNTEAFF. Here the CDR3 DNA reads TGTGCCAGCAGTAGACCAACCAGGAACACTGAAGCTTTCTTT. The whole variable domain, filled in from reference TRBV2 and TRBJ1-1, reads EPEVTQTPSHQVTQMGQEVILRCVPISNHLYFYWYRQILGQKVEFLVSFYNNEISEKSEIFDDQFSVERPDGSNFTLKIRSTKLEDSAMYFCASSRPTRNTEAFFGQGTRLTVV.

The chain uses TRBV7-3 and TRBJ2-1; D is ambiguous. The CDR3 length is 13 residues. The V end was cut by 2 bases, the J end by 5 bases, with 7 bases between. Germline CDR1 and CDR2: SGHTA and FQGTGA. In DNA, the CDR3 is TGTGCCAGCAGCTTAGCTGGTAACAATGAGCAGTTCTTC. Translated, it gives CASSLAGNNEQFF.

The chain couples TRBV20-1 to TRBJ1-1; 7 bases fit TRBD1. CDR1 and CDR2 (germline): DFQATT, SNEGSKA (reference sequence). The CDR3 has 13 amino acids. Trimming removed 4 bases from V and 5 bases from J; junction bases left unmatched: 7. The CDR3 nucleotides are TGCAGTGCTACCGAGGGGGCGGAAACTGAAGCTTTCTTT. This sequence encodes CSATEGAETEAFF.

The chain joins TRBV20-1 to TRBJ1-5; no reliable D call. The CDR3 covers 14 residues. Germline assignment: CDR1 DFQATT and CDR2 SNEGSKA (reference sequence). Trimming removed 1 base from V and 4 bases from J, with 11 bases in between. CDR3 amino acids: CSARAGSGNQPQHF. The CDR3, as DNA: TGCAGTGCTAGAGCCGGGTCTGGAAATCAGCCCCAGCATTTT.

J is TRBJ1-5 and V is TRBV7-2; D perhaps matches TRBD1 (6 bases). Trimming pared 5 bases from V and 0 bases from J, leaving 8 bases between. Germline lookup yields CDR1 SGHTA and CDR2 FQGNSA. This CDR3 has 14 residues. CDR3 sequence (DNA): TGTGCCAGCAGCGGGGGCCCTAGCAATCAGCCCCAGCATTTT. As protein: CASSGGPSNQPQHF.

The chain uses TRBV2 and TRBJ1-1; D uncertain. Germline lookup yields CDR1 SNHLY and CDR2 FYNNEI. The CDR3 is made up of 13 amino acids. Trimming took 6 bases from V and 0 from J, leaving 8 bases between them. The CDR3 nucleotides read TGTGCCAGCAGCTACACCATGAACACTGAAGCTTTCTTT. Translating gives CASSYTMNTEAFF.

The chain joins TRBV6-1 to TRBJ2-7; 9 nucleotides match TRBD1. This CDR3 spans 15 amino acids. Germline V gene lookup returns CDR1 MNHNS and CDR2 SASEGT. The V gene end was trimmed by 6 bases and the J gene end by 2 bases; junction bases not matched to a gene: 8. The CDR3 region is CASSSDRGITYEQYF. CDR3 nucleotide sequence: TGTGCCAGCAGCTCGGACAGGGGAATTACCTACGAGCAGTACTTC.

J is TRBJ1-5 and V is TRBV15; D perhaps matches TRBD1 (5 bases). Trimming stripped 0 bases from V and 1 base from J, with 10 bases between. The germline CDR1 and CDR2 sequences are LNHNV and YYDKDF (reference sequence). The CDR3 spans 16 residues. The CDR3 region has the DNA TGTGCCACCAGCAGAGAAAGGGGTTGGAGCAATCAGCCCCAGCATTTT. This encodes CATSRERGWSNQPQHF.

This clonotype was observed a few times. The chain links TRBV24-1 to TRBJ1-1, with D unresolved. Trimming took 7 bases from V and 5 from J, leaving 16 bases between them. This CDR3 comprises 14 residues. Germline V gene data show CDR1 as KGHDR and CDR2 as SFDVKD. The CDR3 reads CATRSTLPGTEAFF. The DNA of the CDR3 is TGTGCCACCAGATCCACTCTCCCGGGGACTGAAGCTTTCTTT.

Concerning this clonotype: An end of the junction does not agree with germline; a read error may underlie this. CDR3 in amino acids: CASSLGLSSYNGQFF. The CDR3 DNA reads TGTGCCAGCAGCTTAGGACTAAGCTCCTACAATGGGCAGTTCTTC. This rearrangement joins TRBV7-2 to TRBJ2-1; tentative D call: TRBD2 (5 bases). This CDR3 region has 15 residues. Germline CDR1 SGHTA, CDR2 FQGNSA.

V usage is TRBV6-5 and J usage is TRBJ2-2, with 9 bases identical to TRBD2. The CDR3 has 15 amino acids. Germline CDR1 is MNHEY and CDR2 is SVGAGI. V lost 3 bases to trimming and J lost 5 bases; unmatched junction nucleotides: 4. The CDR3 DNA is TGTGCCAGCAGTTATTCAGGACTAGCGACCGGGGAGCTGTTTTTT. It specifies CASSYSGLATGELFF.

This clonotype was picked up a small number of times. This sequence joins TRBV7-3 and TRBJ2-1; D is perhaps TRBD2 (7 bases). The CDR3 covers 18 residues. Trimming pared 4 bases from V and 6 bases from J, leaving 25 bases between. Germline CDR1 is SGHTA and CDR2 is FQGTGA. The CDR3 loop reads CASSSLWGYGGAGNEQFF. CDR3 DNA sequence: TGTGCCAGCAGCTCCCTATGGGGCTATGGGGGGGCGGGCAATGAGCAGTTCTTC.